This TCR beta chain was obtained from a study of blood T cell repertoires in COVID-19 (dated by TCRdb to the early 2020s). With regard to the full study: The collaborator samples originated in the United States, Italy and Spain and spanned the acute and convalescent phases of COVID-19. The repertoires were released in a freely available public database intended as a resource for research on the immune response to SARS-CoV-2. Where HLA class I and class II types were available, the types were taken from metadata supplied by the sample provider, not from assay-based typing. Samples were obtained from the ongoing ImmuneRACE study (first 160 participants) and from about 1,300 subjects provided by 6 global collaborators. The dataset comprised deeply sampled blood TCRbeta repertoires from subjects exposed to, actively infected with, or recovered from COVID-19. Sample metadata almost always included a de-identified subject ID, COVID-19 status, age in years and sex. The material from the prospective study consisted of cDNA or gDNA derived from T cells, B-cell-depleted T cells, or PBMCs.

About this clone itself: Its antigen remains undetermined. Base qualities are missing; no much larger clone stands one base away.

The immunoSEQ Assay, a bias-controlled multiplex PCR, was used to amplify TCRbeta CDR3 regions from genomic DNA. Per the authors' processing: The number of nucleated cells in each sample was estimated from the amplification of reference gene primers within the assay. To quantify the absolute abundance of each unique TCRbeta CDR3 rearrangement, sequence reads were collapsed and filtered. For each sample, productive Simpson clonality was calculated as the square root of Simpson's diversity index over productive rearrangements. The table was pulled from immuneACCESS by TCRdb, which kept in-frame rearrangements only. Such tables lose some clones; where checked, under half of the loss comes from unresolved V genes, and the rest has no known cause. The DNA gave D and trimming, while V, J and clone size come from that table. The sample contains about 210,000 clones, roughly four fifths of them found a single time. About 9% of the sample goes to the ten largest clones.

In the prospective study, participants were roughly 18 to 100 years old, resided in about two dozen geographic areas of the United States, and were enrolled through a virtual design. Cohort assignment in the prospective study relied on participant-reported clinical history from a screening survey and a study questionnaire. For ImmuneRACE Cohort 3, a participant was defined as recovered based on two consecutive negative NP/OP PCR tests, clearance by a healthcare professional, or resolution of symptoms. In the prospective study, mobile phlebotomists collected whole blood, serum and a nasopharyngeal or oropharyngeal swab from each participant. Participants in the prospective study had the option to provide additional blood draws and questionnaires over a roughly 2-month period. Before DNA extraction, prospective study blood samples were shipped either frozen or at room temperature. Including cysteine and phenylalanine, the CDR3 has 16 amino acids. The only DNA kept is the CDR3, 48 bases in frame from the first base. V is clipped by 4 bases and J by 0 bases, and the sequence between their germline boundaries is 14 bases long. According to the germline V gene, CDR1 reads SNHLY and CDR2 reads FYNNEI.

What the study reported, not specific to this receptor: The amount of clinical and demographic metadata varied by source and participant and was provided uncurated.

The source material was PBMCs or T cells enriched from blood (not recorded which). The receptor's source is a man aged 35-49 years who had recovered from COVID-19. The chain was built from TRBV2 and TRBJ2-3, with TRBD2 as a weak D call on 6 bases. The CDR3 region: CASSVQPGLSTDTQYF. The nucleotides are TGTGCCAGCAGTGTTCAGCCGGGACTCAGCACAGATACGCAGTATTTT.